Following are 4 T cell receptor beta chains from one sample sequenced in a study of vaccination and CD4 T cells after COVID-19 (dated by TCRdb to about 2022). Preparation of the library involved PCR. The instrument given in TCRdb is Illumina iSeq 100. TCRdb reran the public reads through fastp at Q25 and MiXCR, keeping productive beta chains. For every CDR3 protein sequence, its rows merge into one entry that carries the most common genes and DNA. This sample gives some 14,000 distinct CDR3 sequences in total; 65% to 70% of them show up just once. Jointly, the top ten make up 1% to 1.4% of the sample. This specimen consisted of CD4+ T cells from blood, obtained after SARS-CoV-2 vaccination. These receptors were obtained from a human donor who had recovered from COVID-19.

This clonotype was seen more than once but under ten times. The genes are TRBV7-9 and TRBJ1-6; the D is unclear. This CDR3 has 16 residues. V lost 0 bases, J lost 8 bases, and 14 bases lay in between. The germline CDR1 and CDR2 sequences are SEHNR and FQNEAQ (reference sequence). CDR3 DNA sequence: TGTGCCAGCAGCTTAGCCCGAGGTGTCACCTATTCACCCCTCCACTTT. As protein: CASSLARGVTYSPLHF.

V is TRBV19 and J is TRBJ2-2; 11 nucleotides match TRBD2. V trimming: 3 bases; J trimming: 7 bases; junction bases outside the gene matches: 1. CDR1 LNHDA and CDR2 SQIVND come from the germline V gene (reference sequence). The CDR3 spans 14 residues. The CDR3 sequence is CASSITSGSGELFF. The DNA for the CDR3 is TGTGCCAGTAGTATTACTAGCGGGAGCGGGGAGCTGTTTTTT.

The gene calls are TRBV6-1 and TRBJ1-1; 9 positions agree with TRBD1. V gave up 5 bases and J gave up 7 bases; unmatched junction bases: 8. The CDR3 spans 14 residues. In germline, CDR1 is MNHNS, CDR2 SASEGT. This CDR3 is CASSTGGRVGEAFF. CDR3 nucleotides: TGTGCCAGCAGTACAGGGGGCAGGGTCGGTGAAGCTTTCTTT.

The J gene is TRBJ2-5, the V gene TRBV19, with D possibly being TRBD1 or TRBD2 (5 bases each). The germline V gene encodes CDR1 LNHDA and CDR2 SQIVND (reference sequence). Trimming shortened V by 4 bases and J by 1 base, and 10 bases separated the two germline ends. CDR3 length equals 14 residues. The CDR3 here is CASSRGWIQETQYF. CDR3 DNA: TGTGCCAGTAGTAGGGGGTGGATCCAAGAGACCCAGTACTTC.